This T cell receptor beta chain was obtained from a study of blood T cell repertoires in COVID-19 (dated by TCRdb to 2018 to 2021). In the study overall: Collaborator samples came from the United States, Italy and Spain and covered acute and convalescent phases of COVID-19. The prospective study material was composed of cDNA or gDNA derived from T cells, B-cell-depleted T cells, or PBMCs. The samples were drawn from two sources: the first 160 participants of the ongoing ImmuneRACE study, and 1,200 or so subjects contributed by 6 global collaborators. Subjects who had been exposed to COVID-19, were actively infected with it, or had recovered from it provided the deeply sampled blood TCRbeta repertoires that made up the dataset. HLA class I and class II types, where available, came from metadata supplied by the sample provider rather than from assay-based typing. A freely available public database, intended as a resource for researchers studying the immune response to SARS-CoV-2, is where the repertoires were released. A de-identified subject ID, COVID-19 status, age in years and sex were almost always included in the sample metadata. Overall results and qualifications from the work: How much clinical and demographic metadata was included differed by source and by participant, and the metadata was provided uncurated.

Spanning cysteine to phenylalanine, the CDR3 consists of 15 amino acids. The kept DNA is CDR3 alone, 45 bases in frame from the first base. Trimming accounts for 3 bases at V and 4 bases at J, while the number of junction bases matched to no gene is 6. In the germline V gene, CDR1 corresponds to SNHLY and CDR2 to FYNNEI. Each collaborating institution followed its own protocols to collect whole blood in K2EDTA tubes. For TCRbeta analysis, collaborators shipped samples in one of three forms: frozen whole blood, isolated PBMCs, or DNA extracted from either of those sample types. Notes on this clone: No cognate antigen has been identified for it. The sample holds no much larger clone one base away, and base qualities are not on file.

TCRbeta CDR3 regions were amplified from genomic DNA by means of the immunoSEQ Assay, a bias-controlled multiplex PCR. In the paper's pipeline: Within the assay, amplification of reference gene primers was used to estimate how many nucleated cells each sample contained. To quantify the absolute abundance of each unique TCRbeta CDR3 rearrangement, sequence reads were collapsed and filtered. Productive Simpson clonality was computed per sample as the square root of Simpson's diversity index over productive rearrangements. TCRdb re-hosts the immuneACCESS table, in-frame sequences only. Its copies lack some clones; in the studies checked, an unresolved V gene accounts for under half of them, and the cause for the rest is not known. V, J and clone size reflect that table, while D and trimming were determined from the DNA. This sample gives about 210,000 clones in total; around 84% of them show up just once. The leading ten clones occupy about 9.7% of the sample.

The chain was built from TRBV2 and TRBJ2-4; TRBD1 matches 7 bases in the middle. This TCR was recovered from a man aged 50 to 59 with active or convalescent COVID-19. The specimen was peripheral blood. The nucleotides are TGTGCCAGCAGTGAGTTGGGGACAGCTAAAAACATTCAGTACTTC. It translates to CASSELGTAKNIQYF.